This is a list of T cell receptor beta chains from one sample in a study of cytomegalovirus exposure and HLA in healthy donors. The method was immunoSEQ multiplex PCR; TCRdb's version includes in-frame clones alone and lacks a portion of them. The sample includes 130,000 to 150,000 clones, 64% seen only once; the top ten take approximately 2.9%. The sequenced sample was PBMCs. The source is a woman between 25 and 40 years old in good health and CMV-seropositive. Each CDR3 is given with its conserved first and last residue. The D gene is left open where the match is weak. The size field is filled for only some rows; it gives once, few, many or a size class.

CDR3 protein: CASSWGDYGYTF
CDR3 DNA: TGTGCCAGCAGCTGGGGGGACTATGGCTACACCTTC
J gene: TRBJ1-2
D gene: -
V gene: TRBV7-9
CDR3 length: 12
clone size: -

CDR3 protein: CASTKRPGTGTYEQYF
CDR3 DNA: TGTGCCAGCACCAAAAGACCCGGGACAGGGACCTACGAGCAGTACTTC
J gene: TRBJ2-7
D gene: TRBD1
V gene: TRBV27
CDR3 length: 16
clone size: -

CDR3 protein: CASRPGLAGAVTDTQYF
CDR3 DNA: TGTGCCAGCAGACCTGGACTAGCGGGAGCGGTAACAGATACGCAGTATTTT
J gene: TRBJ2-3
D gene: TRBD2
V gene: TRBV5-4
CDR3 length: 17
clone size: -

CDR3 protein: CASSLSTYEQYF
CDR3 DNA: TGTGCCAGCAGCCTTTCCACTTACGAGCAGTACTTC
J gene: TRBJ2-7
D gene: -
V gene: TRBV13
CDR3 length: 12
clone size: few

CDR3 protein: CASSEALAGGGGIQYF
CDR3 DNA: TGTGCCAGTAGTGAAGCACTAGCGGGGGGAGGAGGCATTCAGTACTTC
J gene: TRBJ2-4
D gene: TRBD2
V gene: TRBV2
CDR3 length: 16
clone size: -

CDR3 protein: CASSLVRASGGRRETQYF
CDR3 DNA: TGTGCCAGCAGCTTAGTTCGGGCTAGCGGGGGGCGTAGAGAGACCCAGTACTTC
J gene: TRBJ2-5
D gene: TRBD2
V gene: TRBV7-8
CDR3 length: 18
clone size: -

CDR3 protein: CASSQVQGLMNTQYF
CDR3 DNA: TGCGCCAGCAGCCAGGTACAGGGGTTGATGAATACGCAGTATTTT
J gene: TRBJ2-3
D gene: TRBD1
V gene: TRBV4-1
CDR3 length: 15
clone size: -

CDR3 protein: CSVERDSNTEAFF
CDR3 DNA: TGCAGCGTTGAGCGAGACAGCAACACTGAAGCTTTCTTT
J gene: TRBJ1-1
D gene: -
V gene: TRBV29-1
CDR3 length: 13
clone size: once

CDR3 protein: CASKQRGSYEQYF
CDR3 DNA: TGTGCCAGCAAGCAGCGGGGGTCTTACGAGCAGTACTTC
J gene: TRBJ2-7
D gene: TRBD2
V gene: TRBV10-3
CDR3 length: 13
clone size: -

CDR3 protein: CASSVVSPQGEQFF
CDR3 DNA: TGTGCCAGCAGCGTAGTCAGTCCCCAGGGTGAGCAGTTCTTC
J gene: TRBJ2-1
D gene: -
V gene: TRBV9
CDR3 length: 14
clone size: -

CDR3 protein: CASSSPPGQGAEQYF
CDR3 DNA: TGTGCCAGCAGTTCCCCCCCCGGACAGGGAGCCGAGCAGTACTTC
J gene: TRBJ2-7
D gene: TRBD1
V gene: TRBV28
CDR3 length: 15
clone size: -

CDR3 protein: CASSEMRGATYEQYF
CDR3 DNA: TGTGCCAGCAGTGAAATGCGGGGGGCAACCTACGAGCAGTACTTC
J gene: TRBJ2-7
D gene: TRBD2
V gene: TRBV2
CDR3 length: 15
clone size: few

CDR3 protein: CASSFGRRAWGGDTEAFF
CDR3 DNA: TGTGCCAGCAGCTTCGGTCGTAGGGCATGGGGCGGGGACACTGAAGCTTTCTTT
J gene: TRBJ1-1
D gene: -
V gene: TRBV5-4
CDR3 length: 18
clone size: -

CDR3 protein: CASSPREGGQGSGGELFF
CDR3 DNA: TGTGCCAGCAGCCCCCGCGAGGGGGGACAGGGAAGTGGGGGGGAGCTGTTTTTT
J gene: TRBJ2-2
D gene: TRBD1
V gene: TRBV7-8
CDR3 length: 18
clone size: -

CDR3 protein: CASSLALGMNTEAFF
CDR3 DNA: TGTGCCAGCAGCTTGGCCCTAGGAATGAACACTGAAGCTTTCTTT
J gene: TRBJ1-1
D gene: -
V gene: TRBV5-5
CDR3 length: 15
clone size: few

CDR3 protein: CAISELGHQTTYEQYF
CDR3 DNA: TGTGCCATCAGTGAGTTGGGACATCAAACTACCTACGAGCAGTACTTC
J gene: TRBJ2-7
D gene: -
V gene: TRBV10-3
CDR3 length: 16
clone size: -

CDR3 protein: CAWSAPGYTGYGQPQHF
CDR3 DNA: TGTGCCTGGAGTGCACCGGGCTACACGGGGTACGGTCAGCCCCAGCATTTT
J gene: TRBJ1-5
D gene: -
V gene: TRBV30
CDR3 length: 17
clone size: once

CDR3 protein: CASSPRGLAIKDEQFF
CDR3 DNA: TGTGCCAGTAGTCCAAGAGGACTAGCGATTAAAGATGAGCAGTTCTTC
J gene: TRBJ2-1
D gene: TRBD2
V gene: TRBV19
CDR3 length: 16
clone size: -

CDR3 protein: CASSDAGGHGYTF
CDR3 DNA: TGTGCCAGCAGTGACGCCGGGGGACATGGCTACACCTTC
J gene: TRBJ1-2
D gene: -
V gene: TRBV6-4
CDR3 length: 13
clone size: -

CDR3 protein: CASSNVWLDYEQYF
CDR3 DNA: TGTGCCAGCAGTAACGTTTGGCTAGACTACGAGCAGTACTTC
J gene: TRBJ2-7
D gene: -
V gene: TRBV2
CDR3 length: 14
clone size: few

CDR3 protein: CASSPGSYGYTF
CDR3 DNA: TGTGCCAGCAGCCCGGGATCTTATGGCTACACCTTC
J gene: TRBJ1-2
D gene: -
V gene: TRBV7-9
CDR3 length: 12
clone size: few

CDR3 protein: CASSRDRGAGANVLTF
CDR3 DNA: TGTGCCAGTAGTCGGGACAGGGGAGCTGGGGCCAACGTCCTGACTTTC
J gene: TRBJ2-6
D gene: TRBD1
V gene: TRBV19
CDR3 length: 16
clone size: -

CDR3 protein: CASREGRSRETQYF
CDR3 DNA: TGTGCCAGCAGGGAGGGGCGATCGCGAGAGACCCAGTACTTC
J gene: TRBJ2-5
D gene: -
V gene: TRBV6-5
CDR3 length: 14
clone size: -

CDR3 protein: CASSSPRTGNYGYTF
CDR3 DNA: TGTGCCAGCAGTTCCCCGAGGACAGGGAACTATGGCTACACCTTC
J gene: TRBJ1-2
D gene: TRBD1
V gene: TRBV6-5
CDR3 length: 15
clone size: -

CDR3 protein: CASSYSSYEQYF
CDR3 DNA: TGTGCCAGCAGTTACTCGAGCTACGAGCAGTACTTC
J gene: TRBJ2-7
D gene: -
V gene: TRBV6-6
CDR3 length: 12
clone size: -

CDR3 protein: CAWSTGTGNQPQHF
CDR3 DNA: TGTGCCTGGAGTACCGGGACAGGCAATCAGCCCCAGCATTTT
J gene: TRBJ1-5
D gene: TRBD1
V gene: TRBV30
CDR3 length: 14
clone size: -

CDR3 protein: CASSAQSSGANVLTF
CDR3 DNA: TGTGCCAGCAGTGCACAATCCTCTGGGGCCAACGTCCTGACTTTC
J gene: TRBJ2-6
D gene: -
V gene: TRBV6-4
CDR3 length: 15
clone size: -

CDR3 protein: CASSSDGRRDEKLFF
CDR3 DNA: TGTGCCAGCAGCTCGGACGGGAGACGGGATGAAAAACTGTTTTTT
J gene: TRBJ1-4
D gene: -
V gene: TRBV7-9
CDR3 length: 15
clone size: -

CDR3 protein: CAWSEPAKTGSYEQYF
CDR3 DNA: TGTGCCTGGAGCGAACCCGCGAAGACAGGGTCCTACGAGCAGTACTTC
J gene: TRBJ2-7
D gene: TRBD1
V gene: TRBV30
CDR3 length: 16
clone size: -

CDR3 protein: CASIFRDTQYF
CDR3 DNA: TGTGCCAGCATCTTTCGTGATACGCAGTATTTT
J gene: TRBJ2-3
D gene: -
V gene: TRBV7-9
CDR3 length: 11
clone size: -

CDR3 protein: CASSQTGGPGYTF
CDR3 DNA: TGCGCCAGCAGCCAAACAGGGGGGCCTGGCTACACCTTC
J gene: TRBJ1-2
D gene: TRBD1
V gene: TRBV4-1
CDR3 length: 13
clone size: once

CDR3 protein: CASSLTGREVQPQHF
CDR3 DNA: TGCGCCAGCAGCTTGACAGGGCGGGAGGTCCAGCCCCAGCATTTT
J gene: TRBJ1-5
D gene: -
V gene: TRBV5-1
CDR3 length: 15
clone size: -

CDR3 protein: CASSYRDRGNEQFF
CDR3 DNA: TGTGCCAGCAGCTACCGGGACAGGGGGAATGAGCAGTTCTTC
J gene: TRBJ2-1
D gene: TRBD1
V gene: TRBV7-2
CDR3 length: 14
clone size: -

CDR3 protein: CAWSVLSPSGGNTIYF
CDR3 DNA: TGTGCCTGGAGTGTACTTTCTCCATCGGGTGGAAACACCATATATTTT
J gene: TRBJ1-3
D gene: -
V gene: TRBV30
CDR3 length: 16
clone size: once

CDR3 protein: CASSYPGLHNSPLHF
CDR3 DNA: TGTGCCAGCAGCTACCCGGGACTACATAATTCACCCCTCCACTTT
J gene: TRBJ1-6
D gene: -
V gene: TRBV5-4
CDR3 length: 15
clone size: few

CDR3 protein: CATGGWAGDTDTQYF
CDR3 DNA: TGTGCCACCGGCGGATGGGCAGGGGACACAGATACGCAGTATTTT
J gene: TRBJ2-3
D gene: -
V gene: TRBV7-9
CDR3 length: 15
clone size: -

CDR3 protein: CASSSGRKETQYF
CDR3 DNA: TGTGCCAGCAGCTCGGGAAGGAAAGAGACCCAGTACTTC
J gene: TRBJ2-5
D gene: -
V gene: TRBV9
CDR3 length: 13
clone size: once

CDR3 protein: CASSQGYNSPLHF
CDR3 DNA: TGTGCCAGCTCACAGGGGTATAATTCCCCCCTCCACTTT
J gene: TRBJ1-6
D gene: TRBD1
V gene: TRBV25-1
CDR3 length: 13
clone size: -

CDR3 protein: CASSIEGGRLETQYF
CDR3 DNA: TGTGCCAGTAGTATAGAGGGGGGTAGGTTGGAGACCCAGTACTTC
J gene: TRBJ2-5
D gene: -
V gene: TRBV19
CDR3 length: 15
clone size: -

CDR3 protein: CASSAGTSGGVKRLGEQYF
CDR3 DNA: TGTGCCAGCAGTGCCGGGACTAGCGGGGGCGTAAAACGCCTAGGCGAGCAGTACTTC
J gene: TRBJ2-7
D gene: TRBD2
V gene: TRBV28
CDR3 length: 19
clone size: -

CDR3 protein: CASSQESWERVAGELFF
CDR3 DNA: TGCGCCAGCAGCCAAGAATCGTGGGAGAGGGTTGCCGGGGAGCTGTTTTTT
J gene: TRBJ2-2
D gene: -
V gene: TRBV4-1
CDR3 length: 17
clone size: -

CDR3 protein: CASSSGQDRETDTQYF
CDR3 DNA: TGTGCCAGCAGCTCAGGACAGGACAGGGAAACAGATACGCAGTATTTT
J gene: TRBJ2-3
D gene: TRBD1
V gene: TRBV5-8
CDR3 length: 16
clone size: -

CDR3 protein: CASNPQPTGTYEQYF
CDR3 DNA: TGTGCCAGCAACCCTCAGCCCACAGGAACCTACGAGCAGTACTTC
J gene: TRBJ2-7
D gene: -
V gene: TRBV2
CDR3 length: 15
clone size: -

CDR3 protein: CAWARGSFYEQYF
CDR3 DNA: TGTGCCTGGGCACGAGGATCTTTCTACGAGCAGTACTTC
J gene: TRBJ2-7
D gene: -
V gene: TRBV30
CDR3 length: 13
clone size: few

CDR3 protein: CASSENRGSAYGYTF
CDR3 DNA: TGCGCCAGCAGTGAAAACAGGGGATCGGCATATGGCTACACCTTC
J gene: TRBJ1-2
D gene: TRBD1
V gene: TRBV10-1
CDR3 length: 15
clone size: -

CDR3 protein: CASTASGGPYNEQFF
CDR3 DNA: TGTGCCAGCACCGCTAGCGGGGGCCCCTACAATGAGCAGTTCTTC
J gene: TRBJ2-1
D gene: TRBD2
V gene: TRBV6-5
CDR3 length: 15
clone size: -

CDR3 protein: CASHGGGGTIYF
CDR3 DNA: TGTGCCTCCCACGGAGGCGGGGGCACCATATATTTT
J gene: TRBJ1-3
D gene: -
V gene: TRBV10-3
CDR3 length: 12
clone size: -

CDR3 protein: CASSFGQGSYEQYF
CDR3 DNA: TGTGCCAGCAGCTTCGGACAGGGTTCCTACGAGCAGTACTTC
J gene: TRBJ2-7
D gene: TRBD1
V gene: TRBV5-4
CDR3 length: 14
clone size: -

CDR3 protein: CASSDQGRGEQYF
CDR3 DNA: TGTGCCAGCAGTGATCAGGGCAGGGGCGAGCAGTACTTC
J gene: TRBJ2-7
D gene: -
V gene: TRBV6-1
CDR3 length: 13
clone size: few

CDR3 protein: CASSRQSRQETQYF
CDR3 DNA: TGTGCCAGTAGTAGACAGAGCCGTCAAGAGACCCAGTACTTC
J gene: TRBJ2-5
D gene: -
V gene: TRBV19
CDR3 length: 14
clone size: -

CDR3 protein: CASSARREGAGYTF
CDR3 DNA: TGTGCCAGCAGCGCAAGGCGGGAGGGGGCCGGCTACACCTTC
J gene: TRBJ1-2
D gene: TRBD1
V gene: TRBV9
CDR3 length: 14
clone size: once

CDR3 protein: CASRLAGGLNEQFF
CDR3 DNA: TGCGCCAGCAGATTAGCGGGGGGGCTCAATGAGCAGTTCTTC
J gene: TRBJ2-1
D gene: TRBD2
V gene: TRBV10-2
CDR3 length: 14
clone size: -

CDR3 protein: CASHRSANTGELFF
CDR3 DNA: TGTGCCAGTCACAGGAGCGCGAACACCGGGGAGCTGTTTTTT
J gene: TRBJ2-2
D gene: -
V gene: TRBV19
CDR3 length: 14
clone size: few

CDR3 protein: CASTLVTGTRTEAFF
CDR3 DNA: TGTGCCAGCACCCTCGTAACAGGGACAAGAACTGAAGCTTTCTTT
J gene: TRBJ1-1
D gene: -
V gene: TRBV5-6
CDR3 length: 15
clone size: -

CDR3 protein: CASSFTSGTYEQYF
CDR3 DNA: TGCGCCAGCAGCTTTACTAGCGGGACCTACGAGCAGTACTTC
J gene: TRBJ2-7
D gene: TRBD2
V gene: TRBV5-1
CDR3 length: 14
clone size: few

CDR3 protein: CASSSPWIGQGSTDTQYF
CDR3 DNA: TGTGCCAGCAGCTCGCCTTGGATTGGACAGGGGAGCACAGATACGCAGTATTTT
J gene: TRBJ2-3
D gene: TRBD1
V gene: TRBV7-9
CDR3 length: 18
clone size: -

CDR3 protein: CASSRGGGTEAFF
CDR3 DNA: TGTGCCAGCAGTCGCGGCGGAGGCACTGAAGCTTTCTTT
J gene: TRBJ1-1
D gene: -
V gene: TRBV28
CDR3 length: 13
clone size: once

CDR3 protein: CASSGTGTQPQHF
CDR3 DNA: TGTGCCAGTAGTGGGACAGGGACTCAGCCCCAGCATTTT
J gene: TRBJ1-5
D gene: TRBD1
V gene: TRBV19
CDR3 length: 13
clone size: -

CDR3 protein: CASSGQGIYEQYF
CDR3 DNA: TGTGCCAGCAGTGGACAGGGGATCTACGAGCAGTACTTC
J gene: TRBJ2-7
D gene: TRBD1
V gene: TRBV6-1
CDR3 length: 13
clone size: -